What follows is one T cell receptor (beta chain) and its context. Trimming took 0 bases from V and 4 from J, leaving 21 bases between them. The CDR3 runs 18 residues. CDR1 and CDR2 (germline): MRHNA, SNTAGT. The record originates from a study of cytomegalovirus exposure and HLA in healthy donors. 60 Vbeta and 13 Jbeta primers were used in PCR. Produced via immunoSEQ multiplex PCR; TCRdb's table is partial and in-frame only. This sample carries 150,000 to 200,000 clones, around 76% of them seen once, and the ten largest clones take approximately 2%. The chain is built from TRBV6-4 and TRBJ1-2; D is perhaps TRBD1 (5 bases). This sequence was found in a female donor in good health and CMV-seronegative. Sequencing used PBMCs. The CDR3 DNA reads TGTGCCAGCAGTGACTCATGGGCGGAAAAAGGGGTCGCCTATGGCTACACCTTC. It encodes CASSDSWAEKGVAYGYTF.